A selection of T cell receptor beta chains follows, all from one sample in a study of cytomegalovirus exposure and HLA in healthy donors. Produced via immunoSEQ multiplex PCR; TCRdb's table is partial and in-frame only. The repertoire holds roughly 99,000 clones, with 82% as singletons. Source material: PBMCs. The receptors originated from a man aged 25-45 years in good health and CMV-seropositive. The CDR3 runs from the conserved cysteine through the conserved F or W. The D gene is left open where the match is weak. Only some rows state a clone size, as once, few, many or a class for expanded clones.

size	J	D	V	DNA	CDR3
-	TRBJ2-7	TRBD1	TRBV10-3	TGTGCCATCAGTCCGGGACAGGAAAAAGAGCAGTACTTC	CAISPGQEKEQYF
once	TRBJ2-5	-	TRBV7-6	TGTGCCAGCAGCTTAGGGCCTTTCCTAGAGACCCAGTACTTC	CASSLGPFLETQYF
-	TRBJ2-1	TRBD2	TRBV4-1	TGCGCCAGCAACCGAGGGACTAGCGGGGCGTACAATGAGCAGTTCTTC	CASNRGTSGAYNEQFF
-	TRBJ2-3	-	TRBV7-3	TGTGCCAGCAGCTTATCAGGATCAGATACGCAGTATTTT	CASSLSGSDTQYF
once	TRBJ2-1	-	TRBV19	TGTGCCAGTAGTATATACCGGGGGGCACCATTCAATGAGCAGTTCTTC	CASSIYRGAPFNEQFF
-	TRBJ2-1	TRBD2	TRBV5-1	TGCGCCAGCAGCCTCTCGGGGGGCTACAATGAGCAGTTCTTC	CASSLSGGYNEQFF
-	TRBJ2-2	TRBD2	TRBV4-1	TGCGCCAGCAGCCAAGCGTCGGCTAGCGGGGGGGGGTCCGGGGAGCTGTTTTTT	CASSQASASGGGSGELFF
-	TRBJ1-1	-	TRBV6-1	TGTGCCAGCAGAGGGGGGGGGAGGACTGAAGCTTTCTTT	CASRGGGRTEAFF
-	TRBJ2-1	TRBD1	TRBV5-1	TGCGCCAGCAGCTTGGGGCAGGGGGCGAGTAGGAATGAGCAGTTCTTC	CASSLGQGASRNEQFF
-	TRBJ1-1	-	TRBV27	TGTGCCAGCAGTTTTTCCGACCAGAGGACTGAAGCTTTCTTT	CASSFSDQRTEAFF
-	TRBJ2-5	TRBD1	TRBV7-9	TGTGCCAGCAGCAGACCTTCAGGACAGGGGGTGTTTCAAGAGACCCAGTACTTC	CASSRPSGQGVFQETQYF
-	TRBJ2-3	-	TRBV7-6	TGTGCCAGCAGCTTAGACAGGCGGAACACAGATACGCAGTATTTT	CASSLDRRNTDTQYF
-	TRBJ1-2	-	TRBV7-9	TGTGCCAGCAGCTTAGACACTACGGTCGGGGGGGCGTTTGGCTACACCTTC	CASSLDTTVGGAFGYTF
few	TRBJ1-2	-	TRBV5-4	TGTGCCAGCAGCTTACCGCGGACAGATGCTAACTATGGCTACACCTTC	CASSLPRTDANYGYTF
-	TRBJ2-7	-	TRBV10-1	TGCGCCAGCAGTGAGATCGGCCAGGGTCCTTACTACGAGCAGTACTTC	CASSEIGQGPYYEQYF
-	TRBJ1-5	-	TRBV18	TGTGCCAGCTCACGGGGGGTCCAGCAGCCCCAGCATTTT	CASSRGVQQPQHF
-	TRBJ1-2	-	TRBV2	TGTGCCAGCAGTGGGCAGGGGTATGGCTACACCTTC	CASSGQGYGYTF
-	TRBJ2-5	TRBD1	TRBV7-9	TGTGCCAGCAGCCCAGGGGGATATTACCAAGAGACCCAGTACTTC	CASSPGGYYQETQYF
-	TRBJ1-6	-	TRBV6-5	TGTGCCAGCAAAAGTACGGGGGGGAACGAGTCACCCCTCCACTTT	CASKSTGGNESPLHF
-	TRBJ1-6	-	TRBV6-5	TGTGCCAGCAGTTATCGGGGACAAAGATCACCCCTCCACTTT	CASSYRGQRSPLHF
-	TRBJ1-5	TRBD1	TRBV6-7	TGTGCCGCAATGCGGGACAGGGACCTTAATCAGCCCCAGCATTTT	CAAMRDRDLNQPQHF
-	TRBJ1-2	TRBD1	TRBV6-6	TGTGCCAGCAGTCTTAAAGGGACAGTCTATGGCTACACCTTC	CASSLKGTVYGYTF